The 15 T cell receptor beta chains reported below all come from one sample, sequenced in a study of T cell responses to AZD1222 COVID-19 vaccine. Assay used: immunoSEQ multiplex PCR; TCRdb lists only in-frame clones, some missing. The sample carries some 110,000 clones, about 91% recorded once. This material consisted of peripheral blood, taken on day 0 of AZD1222 vaccination. The receptors stem from an adult in good health.

This clone occurred a few times. This chain joins TRBV2 and TRBJ1-4, with D maybe TRBD1 (5 bases). Germline loops: CDR1 SNHLY, CDR2 FYNNEI. V lost 4 bases to trimming and J lost 4 bases, with 10 bases between them. The CDR3 spans 14 residues. CDR3 protein: CASSVQGYNEKLFF. In DNA, the CDR3 is TGTGCCAGCAGTGTTCAGGGATATAATGAAAAACTGTTTTTT.

About this clone: In this CDR3 the conserved last residue, phenylalanine or tryptophan, is missing, so a read error is likely. The CDR3 region is CASSLDRANSPLHL. The CDR3 DNA sequence: TGTGCCAGCAGTCTGGACAGGGCTAATTCACCCCTCCACCTT. The rearrangement links TRBV2 to TRBJ1-6, with TRBD1 matching over 8 bases. CDR1 is SNHLY, CDR2 FYNNEI, per germline. The ends lost 5 bases at V and 6 bases at J; junction bases unmatched: 3. The CDR3 is made up of 14 amino acids.

The V and J genes are TRBV15 and TRBJ1-3; TRBD1 aligns across 8 bases. Unmatched junction bases numbered 4, after V lost 1 base and J lost 8 bases. This CDR3 has 14 residues. CDR1 and CDR2 from the germline V gene are LNHNV and YYDKDF (reference sequence). The CDR3 here is CATSRVDRGHTIYF. Written as DNA, the CDR3 is TGTGCCACCAGCAGAGTAGACAGGGGCCACACCATATATTTT.

This sequence joins TRBV2 and TRBJ1-1, with 7 bases matching TRBD1. The CDR3 sequence is 14 residues long. V was clipped by 4 bases and J by 5 bases; unmatched bases: 7. Germline-derived CDR1 and CDR2 are SNHLY and FYNNEI. The chain's CDR3 is CASSGQGGGTEAFF. CDR3 nucleotide sequence: TGTGCCAGCAGTGGACAGGGTGGAGGAACTGAAGCTTTCTTT.

The chain links TRBV5-4 to TRBJ1-1; 10 bases align to TRBD1. V shed 1 base and J 0 bases; nucleotides not matched to a gene: 6. CDR3 size: 17 residues. Germline assignment: CDR1 SGHNT and CDR2 YYREEE (reference sequence). The CDR3 sequence is CASSLYPGQGMNTEAFF. Written as DNA, the CDR3 is TGTGCCAGCAGCTTGTATCCGGGACAGGGGATGAACACTGAAGCTTTCTTT.

In DNA form, the CDR3 reads TGTGCCAGCAGCTTGAGTACCCTTACCGGGGAGCTGTTTTTT. Its translation: CASSLSTLTGELFF. The chain uses TRBV7-8 and TRBJ2-2; D remains ambiguous. The length of the CDR3 is 14 residues. CDR1 and CDR2 (germline): SGHVS, FQNEAQ. Trimming removed 3 bases from V and 5 bases from J, with 10 bases in between.

The chain has TRBV25-1 and TRBJ2-1, with D perhaps matching TRBD1 or TRBD2 (5 bases each). V lost 6 bases and J 1 base, leaving 16 bases between the germline ends. Germline V lookup: CDR1 MGHDK, CDR2 SYGVNS. The CDR3 is made up of 16 amino acids. CDR3 sequence reads: CASRGPGKKSYNEQFF. The CDR3 DNA follows: TGTGCCAGCAGGGGACCGGGGAAGAAGTCCTACAATGAGCAGTTCTTC.

A single count supports this clone. This chain's CDR3 is CATSRAAAGASTEAFF. The CDR3 DNA reads TGTGCCACCAGCAGAGCGGCGGCGGGGGCGAGCACTGAAGCTTTCTTT. The rearrangement uses TRBV15 and TRBJ1-1; tentative D call: TRBD1 (6 bases). There are 16 residues in the CDR3. CDR1 is LNHNV and CDR2 is YYDKDF in the germline V gene (reference sequence). V lost 1 base to trimming and J lost 4 bases, with 16 bases between them.

This chain connects TRBV18 to TRBJ1-2, with 9 bases identical to TRBD1. J was trimmed by 8 bases and V by 3 bases; bases with no gene match: 13. The CDR3 is 16 residues long. Germline assignment: CDR1 KGHSH and CDR2 LQKENI. The chain's CDR3 is CASSPPGQGARGGYTF. As DNA, the CDR3 is TGTGCCAGCTCACCGCCGGGACAGGGAGCACGTGGAGGCTACACCTTC.

The genes are TRBV12-3 or TRBV12-4 and TRBJ1-2; no clear D gene. This CDR3 comprises 11 residues. Trimming removed 2 bases from V and 8 bases from J, with 6 bases in between. The CDR3 DNA is TGTGCCAGCAGTTTAAGAGCCGGCTACACCTTC. Protein product: CASSLRAGYTF.

This sequence joins TRBV6-5 and TRBJ2-7; D remains ambiguous. CDR3 size: 11 residues. CDR1 is MNHEY and CDR2 is SVGAGI in the germline V gene. The ends were cut back, 0 bases at V and 6 bases at J, with 3 bases in the middle. The CDR3, as DNA: TGTGCCAGCAGTTACTCGACCGAGCAGTACTTC. Protein: CASSYSTEQYF.

The chain has TRBV7-3 and TRBJ2-2; 7 bases align to TRBD1. The CDR3 sequence is 14 residues long. J lost 2 bases, V lost 5 bases, and 2 bases had no gene match. The germline CDR1 and CDR2 sequences are SGHTA and FQGTGA. The CDR3 DNA sequence: TGTGCCAGCAGCGGGGACAGTAACACCGGGGAGCTGTTTTTT. Translation: CASSGDSNTGELFF.

The V call is TRBV3-1 (or the pseudogene TRBV3-2), the J call TRBJ1-5; unclear D gene. The germline V gene encodes CDR1 LGHDT and CDR2 YNNKEL (reference sequence). The CDR3 extends over 14 amino acids. With 3 bases removed from V and 7 bases from J, the gap between germline ends came to 13 bases. The CDR3 spells CASSQGRSQQPQHF. The CDR3 DNA is TGTGCCAGCAGCCAGGGTCGGTCTCAGCAGCCCCAGCATTTT.

The chain employs TRBV7-7 and TRBJ1-2; D not certain. Trimming removed 3 bases at V and 1 base at J, with 15 bases between. CDR1 is SSHAT and CDR2 is FNYEAQ in the germline V gene (reference sequence). There are 16 residues in the CDR3. The CDR3 nucleotides read TGTGCCAGCAGCTTTTGTTCGCGACTCTTTAACTATGGCTACACCTTC. It codes for CASSFCSRLFNYGYTF.

Comment on this clone: Different DNA sequences within this sample yield the same CDR3. The genes are TRBV4-1 and TRBJ2-7; D call uncertain. Germline V gene sequence: CDR1 MGHRA, CDR2 YSYEKL. This CDR3 comprises 14 residues. Trimming cost V 0 bases and J 3 bases, with 9 bases left between them. The CDR3: CASSQEVGSYEQYF. CDR3 DNA sequence: TGCGCCAGCAGCCAAGAGGTTGGCAGCTACGAGCAGTACTTC.